The present entry profiles one T cell receptor beta chain with its context. The record originates from a study of technical replicates of blood from four donors. Profiling relied on immunoSEQ multiplex PCR, and the TCRdb table lists in-frame clones only, not all of them. Of 60,000 to 75,000 clones in the sample, about 97% were seen once. Trimming left V 1 base short and J 4 bases short, with 11 bases between. The germline gives CDR1 LNHDA, CDR2 SQIVND (reference sequence). The CDR3 runs to 15 residues. The V and J genes are TRBV19 and TRBJ1-5; D is unclear. This TCR came from a human donor in good health. Source material: T cells isolated from PBMCs. CDR3: CASSIVTVGNQPQHF. The CDR3 bases are TGTGCCAGTAGTATAGTCACAGTTGGTAATCAGCCCCAGCATTTT.